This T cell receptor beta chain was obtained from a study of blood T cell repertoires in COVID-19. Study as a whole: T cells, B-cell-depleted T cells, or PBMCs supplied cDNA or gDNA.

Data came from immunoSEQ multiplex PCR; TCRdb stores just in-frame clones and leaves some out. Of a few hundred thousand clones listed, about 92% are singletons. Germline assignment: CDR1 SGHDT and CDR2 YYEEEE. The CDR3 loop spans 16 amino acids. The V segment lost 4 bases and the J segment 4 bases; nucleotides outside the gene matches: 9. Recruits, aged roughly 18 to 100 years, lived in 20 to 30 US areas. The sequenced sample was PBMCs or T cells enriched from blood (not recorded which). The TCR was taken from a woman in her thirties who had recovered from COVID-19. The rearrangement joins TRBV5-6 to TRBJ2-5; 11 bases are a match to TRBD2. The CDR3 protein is CASSLIAGGIPETQYF. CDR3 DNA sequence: TGTGCCAGCAGCCTAATAGCGGGAGGGATACCAGAGACCCAGTACTTC.